The present T cell receptor (beta chain) was sequenced within a study of response to subunit inactivated influenza vaccine (dated by TCRdb to the late 2010s). Notes on the research overall: To follow how T cells responded to a trivalent subunit inactivated influenza vaccine, the researchers relied on deep quantitative profiling of the T cell receptor repertoire. The paper as a whole reports these results and caveats: The authors proposed that each seasonal influenza vaccination may bring in only a limited number of new T cells.

In its sample, this clonotype was seen a few times. Its antigen remains unidentified. Per-nucleotide qualities are absent, and no much larger clonotype sits a single base away. Libraries came from RT-PCR. Sequencing instrument: Illumina HiSeq 2500. The public reads were quality trimmed at Q25 with fastp and then assembled into clones with MiXCR by TCRdb, keeping productive beta chains. Rows are combined by CDR3 protein, so each entry shows the most common genes and DNA. Counted in this sample were roughly 760,000 distinct CDR3 sequences; approximately 21% of them appeared once. The top ten clones comprise 10% of the sample. V gives up 3 bases and J gives up 3 bases, and the segment between their germline ends measures 15 bases. CDR1 and CDR2 are drawn from the germline V gene (reference sequence): SGHKS, YYEKEE. The cysteine opens and the phenylalanine closes a CDR3 of 15 amino acids. CDR3 DNA is the only sequence kept; it has 45 bases, read in frame from the first base.

Sample: PBMCs from blood, taken less than 6 days after vaccination. Recombination connected TRBV5-5 to TRBJ2-5, with the D gene too uncertain to name. The clonotype was recovered from a man between 50 and 59 years old who received an inactivated influenza vaccine. Donor details come from another sample of the same person, matched by shared clones. The CDR3 region has the sequence CASSWSPGPKETQYF. The DNA sequence is TGTGCCAGCAGCTGGTCACCCGGACCAAAAGAGACCCAGTACTTC.